The clone carrying this T cell receptor (beta chain) was observed at least ten times. Time point reported: patch test 1, 2 weeks after DPC sensitization. The treatment here: therapeutic diphenylcyclopropenone sensitization with weekly scalp DPC. The authors extracted total RNA from unfractionated whole blood. These data are taken from a study of human T cells and chemical hapten exposure. Trimming removed 0 bases from V and 2 bases from J, with 9 bases in between. The CDR3 runs 15 residues. TCRdb processed the RACE reads anew with MiXCR; each CDR3 protein has one entry. This table holds around 44,000 distinct CDR3 sequences, over 3.5% found once.

The chain recombines TRBV12-3 or TRBV12-4 with TRBJ2-3; D uncertain. This receptor was taken from a man aged 50 to 60 with alopecia areata. Some clones in this sample may be carry-over from other donors' samples. The input for sequencing was whole blood, taken in connection with sensitization to the hapten diphenylcyclopropenone (DPC). Here the CDR3 reads CASSLAPGTTDTQYF. In nucleotides, the CDR3 is TGTGCCAGCAGTTTAGCGCCCGGCACCACAGATACGCAGTATTTT.